This TCR beta chain originates from a study of tumor-infiltrating lymphocytes in primary liver carcinoma. Priming with a constant-region primer yielded TCR beta cDNA from 450 to 550 ng total RNA. Investigators got TCR beta libraries out of three nested multiplex PCR rounds, done with slightly modified ARM-PCR. Investigators reported that the first two PCR rounds, at roughly 10 cycles each, used TRBV1-TRBV30 forward primers with a C-beta reverse primer. TCRdb reprocessed the multiplex PCR reads with MiXCR, giving one entry per CDR3 protein. The sample includes 150,000 to 200,000 distinct CDR3 sequences, less than 65% of them seen just once. Comments on this clonotype: One end of the junction does not line up with germline, which may come from a read error.

The study extracted blood RNA from unsorted whole blood and also extracted germline DNA. This CDR3 spans 14 amino acids. The germline CDR1 and CDR2 sequences are SGHAT and FQNNGV. The sequenced material came from peripheral blood. The gene calls are TRBV11-2 and TRBJ2-1; the D is unclear. The receptor's source is a man between 40 and 49 years old with primary liver carcinoma and hepatitis B virus infection. CDR3 amino acids: CVSTQRAFQNEQFF. The CDR3 coding sequence is TGTGTCAGCACCCAAAGGGCCTTCCAGAATGAGCAGTTCTTC.